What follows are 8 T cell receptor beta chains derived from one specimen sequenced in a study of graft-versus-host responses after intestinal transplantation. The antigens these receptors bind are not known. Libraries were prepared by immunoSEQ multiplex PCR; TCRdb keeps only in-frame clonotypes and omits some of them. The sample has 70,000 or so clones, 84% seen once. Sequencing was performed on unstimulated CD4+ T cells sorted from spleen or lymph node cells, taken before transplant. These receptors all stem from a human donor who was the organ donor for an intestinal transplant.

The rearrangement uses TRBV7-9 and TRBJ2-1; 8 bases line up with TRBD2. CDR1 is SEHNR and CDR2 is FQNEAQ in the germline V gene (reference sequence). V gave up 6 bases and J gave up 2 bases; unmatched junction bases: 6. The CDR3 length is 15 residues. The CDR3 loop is CASSYPGLAYNEQFF. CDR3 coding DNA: TGTGCCAGCAGTTACCCGGGACTAGCCTACAATGAGCAGTTCTTC. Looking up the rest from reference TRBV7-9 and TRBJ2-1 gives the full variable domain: DTGVSQNPRHKITKRGQNVTFRCDPISEHNRLYWYRQTLGQGPEFLTYFQNEAQLEKSRLLSDRFSAERPKGSFSTLEIQRTEQGDSAMYLCASSYPGLAYNEQFFGPGTRLTVL.

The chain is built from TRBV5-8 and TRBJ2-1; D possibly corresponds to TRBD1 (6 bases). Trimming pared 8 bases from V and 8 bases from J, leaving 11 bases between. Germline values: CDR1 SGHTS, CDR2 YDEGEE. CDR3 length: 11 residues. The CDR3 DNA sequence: TGTGCCAGTCGACAGGTTGATGAGCAGTTCTTC. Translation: CASRQVDEQFF.

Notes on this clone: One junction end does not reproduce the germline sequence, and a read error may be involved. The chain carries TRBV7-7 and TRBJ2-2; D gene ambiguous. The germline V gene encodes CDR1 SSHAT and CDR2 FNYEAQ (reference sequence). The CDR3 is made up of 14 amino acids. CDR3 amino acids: CASSLQMNTGELFF. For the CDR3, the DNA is TGTGCTAGCAGCTTGCAGATGAACACCGGGGAGCTGTTTTTT. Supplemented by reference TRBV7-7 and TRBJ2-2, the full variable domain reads GAGVSQSPRYKVTKRGQDVTLRCDPISSHATLYWYQQALGQGPEFLTYFNYEAQPDKSGLPSDRFSAERPEGSISTLTIQRTEQRDSAMYRCASSLQMNTGELFFGEGSRLTVL.

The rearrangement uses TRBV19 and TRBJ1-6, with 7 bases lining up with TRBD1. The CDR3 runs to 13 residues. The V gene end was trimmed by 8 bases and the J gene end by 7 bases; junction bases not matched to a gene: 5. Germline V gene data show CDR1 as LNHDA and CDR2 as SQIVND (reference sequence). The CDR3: CASSQGVNSPLHF. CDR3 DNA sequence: TGTGCCAGTTCCCAGGGGGTAAATTCACCCCTCCACTTT.

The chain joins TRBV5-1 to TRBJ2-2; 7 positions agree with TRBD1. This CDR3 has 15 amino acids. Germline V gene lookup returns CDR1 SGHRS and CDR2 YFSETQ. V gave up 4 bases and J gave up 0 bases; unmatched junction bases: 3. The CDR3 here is CASSIGQANTGELFF. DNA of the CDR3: TGCGCCAGCAGCATCGGACAGGCGAACACCGGGGAGCTGTTTTTT.

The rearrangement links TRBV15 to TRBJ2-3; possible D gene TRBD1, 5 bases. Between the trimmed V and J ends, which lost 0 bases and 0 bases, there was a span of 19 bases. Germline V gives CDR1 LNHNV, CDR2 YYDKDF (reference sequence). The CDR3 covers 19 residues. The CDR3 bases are TGTGCCACCAGCAGAGATTGGCGGCGTCAGGGCGGTAGCACAGATACGCAGTATTTT. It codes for CATSRDWRRQGGSTDTQYF.

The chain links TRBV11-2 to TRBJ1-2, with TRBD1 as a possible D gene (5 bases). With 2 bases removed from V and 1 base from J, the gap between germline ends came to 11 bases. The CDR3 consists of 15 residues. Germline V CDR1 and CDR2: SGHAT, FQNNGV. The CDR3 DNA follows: TGTGCCAGCAGCTTACACTTCGACAGTAACTATGGCTACACCTTC. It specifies CASSLHFDSNYGYTF.

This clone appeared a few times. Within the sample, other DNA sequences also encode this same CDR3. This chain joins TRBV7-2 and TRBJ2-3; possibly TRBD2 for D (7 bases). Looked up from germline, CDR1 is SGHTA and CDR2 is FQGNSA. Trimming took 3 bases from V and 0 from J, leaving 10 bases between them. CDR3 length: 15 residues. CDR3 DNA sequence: TGTGCCAGCAGCTTTGGGGGGGGCAGCACAGATACGCAGTATTTT. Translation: CASSFGGGSTDTQYF.